The 13 T cell receptor beta chains below all came from one sample that was sequenced in a study of blood T cells in healthy people across ages. Primers used in a second PCR of roughly 7 to 12 cycles were a sample-barcoded 5' primer and a J-beta primer mix. TCRdb re-analysed the 5' RACE reads in MiXCR, keeping a single row per CDR3 protein. The sample shows around 650,000 distinct CDR3 sequences, 32% of them seen only once. The sequenced sample was blood. These receptor sequences come from a woman of 80 years or more in good health.

Points on this clonotype: Since a much larger clone is just one base distant, this may be a read error. This rearrangement joins TRBV9 to TRBJ2-1, with D tentatively TRBD1 or TRBD2 (5 bases each). CDR1 and CDR2 from the germline V gene are SGDLS and YYNGEE. The CDR3 has 14 amino acids. CDR3 nucleotides: TGTGCCAACAGCGCTACCGGGGCCTGGGGTGAGCAGTTCTTC. Its protein is CANSATGAWGEQFF.

This clonotype was observed at least ten times. The gene calls are TRBV6-5 and TRBJ1-1; 7 nucleotides align to TRBD1. CDR1 MNHEY and CDR2 SVGAGI come from the germline V gene. The CDR3 sequence is 13 residues long. The V gene end was trimmed by 9 bases and the J gene end by 4 bases; junction bases not matched to a gene: 8. The CDR3 nucleotides are TGTGCCAGTAACAGGGGAGTGGGCACTGAAGCTTTCTTT. It yields the protein CASNRGVGTEAFF.

This clonotype was seen repeatedly, ten times or more. This chain joins TRBV20-1 and TRBJ2-7; D uncertain. The CDR3 has 16 residues. Trimming shortened V by 0 bases and J by 1 base, and 16 bases separated the two germline ends. The germline CDR1 and CDR2 sequences are DFQATT and SNEGSKA (reference sequence). CDR3 sequence reads: CSARDITTHRSYEQYF. In nucleotides, the CDR3 is TGCAGTGCTAGAGATATAACGACCCATAGATCCTACGAGCAGTACTTC.

This clonotype was observed a few times. The chain links TRBV9 to TRBJ1-6; D uncertain. The V gene's germline CDR1 is SGDLS and CDR2 YYNGEE. The CDR3 totals 16 residues. V was trimmed by 1 base and J by 6 bases, leaving 14 bases between them. In nucleotides, the CDR3 is TGTGCCAGCAGCGTATCATGGGGTCACAGTAATTCACCCCTCCACTTT. Translated: CASSVSWGHSNSPLHF. Full variable domain (remainder filled in from reference TRBV9 and TRBJ1-6): DSGVTQTPKHLITATGQRVTLRCSPRSGDLSVYWYQQSLDQGLQFLIQYYNGEERAKGNILERFSAQQFPDLHSELNLSSLELGDSALYFCASSVSWGHSNSPLHFGNGTRLTVT.

This clonotype came up many times. The chain links TRBV7-9 to TRBJ1-2; D gene ambiguous. Between the trimmed V and J ends, which lost 6 bases and 5 bases, there was a span of 13 bases. The germline V gene has CDR1 SEHNR and CDR2 FQNEAQ (reference sequence). The CDR3 extends over 13 amino acids. The CDR3 loop reads CASSLRTEYGYTF. In DNA form, the CDR3 reads TGTGCCAGCAGTCTTCGCACAGAATATGGCTACACCTTC.

Remarks on this clonotype: One junction end does not reproduce the germline sequence, and a read error may be involved. The J gene is TRBJ2-1, the V gene TRBV10-3, with D possibly matching TRBD2 (7 bases). CDR1 and CDR2 from the germline V gene are ENHRY and SYGVKD. The CDR3 sequence is 16 residues long. DNA for the CDR3: TGTGCCATCAGTGATCGTAAGGGGGGGCTATACAATGAGCAGGTCTTC. Translation: CAISDRKGGLYNEQVF.

This clonotype came up a few times. The chain carries TRBV5-1 and TRBJ2-2; D is possibly TRBD2 (6 bases). The V and J ends lost 1 base and 4 bases respectively, with 14 bases between them. The CDR3 has 16 amino acids. Germline values: CDR1 SGHRS, CDR2 YFSETQ. DNA of the CDR3: TGCGCCAGCAGCTTGAAGGCAGGGAGGCCCACCGGGGAGCTGTTTTTT. Translated, it gives CASSLKAGRPTGELFF.

The V and J genes are TRBV29-1 and TRBJ2-5; D gene uncertain. The CDR3 runs 11 residues. Trimming removed 3 bases from V and 5 bases from J, with 7 bases in between. Germline V lookup: CDR1 SQVTM, CDR2 ANQGSEA. CDR3 DNA sequence: TGCAGCGTTGATCCCGGGGAGACCCAGTACTTC. Amino acid sequence: CSVDPGETQYF.

Comment on this clonotype: With a much larger clone just one base away, this may be a read error. The gene calls are TRBV12-3 or TRBV12-4 and TRBJ2-1; TRBD1 might be the D (5 bases). CDR3 length: 14 residues. Deletions cut 6 bases from V and 7 bases from J, with 16 bases between. For the CDR3, the DNA is TGTGCCAGCAGCCGATCGACAGAGCAGAATGAGCAGTTCTTC. Translating gives CASSRSTEQNEQFF.

Ten or more counts support this clonotype. This chain joins TRBV6-6 and TRBJ2-7; D is unresolved. V lost 0 bases to trimming and J lost 7 bases, with 13 bases between them. The CDR3 totals 14 residues. Germline CDR1 and CDR2: MNHNY and SVGAGI (reference sequence). CDR3 DNA: TGTGCCAGCAGTTACTCCCGACCAGAGGAGGAGCAGTACTTC. Its protein is CASSYSRPEEEQYF.

This clonotype showed up many times. The chain uses TRBV7-2 and TRBJ1-6; D may be TRBD1 (5 bases). Germline values: CDR1 SGHTA, CDR2 FQGNSA. V lost 5 bases and J 7 bases, leaving 15 bases between the germline ends. There are 15 residues in the CDR3. The CDR3 DNA is TGTGCCAGCAGCCCTCCGGGACGGACAAATTCACCCCTCCACTTT. Its translation is CASSPPGRTNSPLHF.

The rearrangement uses TRBV29-1 and TRBJ1-5; the D gene is possibly TRBD1 (6 bases). The V gene lost 4 bases and the J gene lost 6 bases, with 10 bases spanning the gap. The CDR3 loop spans 12 amino acids. Looked up from germline, CDR1 is SQVTM and CDR2 is ANQGSEA. The CDR3 here is CSVGGGGQPQHF. The CDR3 DNA follows: TGCAGCGTTGGGGGAGGGGGTCAGCCCCAGCATTTT.

The rearrangement uses TRBV11-2 and TRBJ2-1; 8 bases are a match to TRBD1. This CDR3 has 14 amino acids. Germline values: CDR1 SGHAT, CDR2 FQNNGV. V was clipped by 8 bases and J by 4 bases; unmatched bases: 7. CDR3 loop: CASVSDRAYNEQFF. In nucleotides, the CDR3 is TGTGCCAGCGTATCGGACAGGGCATACAATGAGCAGTTCTTC.